This entry describes one TCR beta chain. Its specific antigen is unknown. It has no much larger one-base neighbor in the sample; base qualities were not kept. The sample belongs to a study of blood T cells in healthy people across ages (dated by TCRdb to 2014 to 2015). About the study as a whole: In model experiments, template switching captured roughly one uniquely barcoded TCR beta cDNA molecule for every two T cells. Using deep sequencing normalized with unique cDNA molecular identifiers, the study measured how TCR beta repertoire diversity changes with age. The donors were divided into four age groups: young (average around 15 years), middle-aged (almost 40), aged (roughly 60) and long-lived (about 79). Donors of different ages were randomly distributed across sequencing lanes to avoid experimental bias. Two additional independent replicas of 1 million unique cDNA reads from the same blood draw were analyzed for two donors (one aged 18 to 29 and one aged 80 or older).

Taken from cysteine to phenylalanine, the CDR3 has 15 residues. Kept here is only the CDR3 DNA, which spans 45 bases and is read in frame from base 1. CDR1 SEHNR and CDR2 FQNEAQ were looked up in the germline V gene (reference sequence). At the junction V is shortened by 0 bases and J by 6 bases, with 14 bases in between. Libraries came from 5' RACE. The sequencer was an Illumina HiSeq 2500. A second PCR of 7 to 11 cycles was performed with a sample-barcoded 5' primer and a J-beta primer mix. A template-switch 5' adaptor carrying 12 random nucleotides introduced a unique molecular identifier onto each TCR beta cDNA molecule. Each sample yielded at least 2.5 million CDR3-containing paired-end reads. The Mint cDNA synthesis kit, primed by a TRBC-specific oligonucleotide, was used to synthesize first-strand cDNA from all RNA. Following uracil-DNA glycosylase treatment, a first 18-cycle PCR with universal primers M1SS and BC2_uni_R was performed on all cDNA. For the original study's pipeline: Normalization of each sample was performed by random selection of 1 million high-quality reads, each carrying a distinct molecular identifier. Instead of being binned into consensus sequences, reads with shared molecular identifiers were discarded. MiTCR, set to a Q25 quality threshold and the strictest error-elimination algorithm, was used for CDR3 identification, clonotype clustering and error correction. Lower-bound total TCR beta diversity was estimated with a nonparametric unseen species model using Euler transformation. The public reads were run again by TCRdb, first through fastp at Q25 and then through MiXCR, and only productive beta chains were kept. Rows merge per CDR3 protein into single entries with the most common DNA and genes. These V and J calls originate from TCRdb's pipeline instead of the authors' own analysis. The sample includes approximately 400,000 distinct CDR3 sequences, with roughly half observed a single time. Jointly, the top ten make up about 54% of the sample.

Points the paper makes about the study in general: Since profiling was done on bulk unsorted PBMCs, naive and antigen-experienced compartments could not be conclusively compared. A strong correlation was found between observed TCR beta diversity and the percentage of naive T cells measured by flow cytometry. Estimates of total diversity based on one million sequenced T cells were regarded as lower bounds and as underestimates. Donor CMV infection status was unknown, potentially confounding age-related changes in expanded clonotypes. As age increased, observed TCR beta diversity per million T cells dropped in a roughly linear way, and a significant reduction was already evident by age about 40. The long-lived group showed more naive CD4+ T cells, fewer expanded clones and increased TCR diversity than the aged group, suggesting age selection.

The approximately 40 donors, aged about 6 to 100 years, were systemically healthy Caucasian individuals from Russia. About 9.6 milliliters of peripheral blood were collected from each donor into EDTA-treated Vacutainer tubes. Ficoll-Paque density-gradient centrifugation was used to isolate PBMCs, with at least 6.5 million per sample. Trizol reagent was used to extract total RNA from the PBMCs, yielding at least 5.5 micrograms per sample. Naive CD45RAhigh/CD27high T cell percentages were measured by flow cytometry on a PBMC aliquot from every donor. The V and J genes are TRBV7-9 and TRBJ1-2; D gene: possibly TRBD1, on 5 matching bases. This receptor was identified in a man in his 60s in good health. The material sequenced was blood. The CDR3 region reads CASSLAVAGKDGYTF. At the DNA level, the sequence is TGTGCCAGCAGCTTAGCGGTTGCAGGGAAGGATGGCTACACCTTC.